One and the same sample provided the 22 T cell receptor beta chains below, sequenced in a study of OX40 agonist ivuxolimab in advanced cancers. The method was the immunoSEQ multiplex PCR assay. The clones in this table, taken by TCRdb from immuneACCESS, are in-frame only. Not every clone is retained; where verified, under half of the shortfall comes from an unresolved V gene, and the cause of the rest is unknown. The sample includes some 50,000 clones, with approximately 90% observed a single time. Around 5.8% of the sample is taken by the ten largest. Sequences were derived from CD4+ or CD8+ T cells sorted from blood, sampled in a trial of the OX40 agonist ivuxolimab. The receptor source for this set is an adult with an advanced solid tumor such as melanoma, head and neck, liver or kidney cancer.

V usage is TRBV18 and J usage is TRBJ1-6; D is perhaps TRBD1 (5 bases). Trimming left V 3 bases short and J 5 bases short, with 11 bases between. The CDR3 contains 15 residues. Germline V lookup: CDR1 KGHSH, CDR2 LQKENI. The CDR3 is CASSPSQGDNSPLHF. The CDR3 DNA follows: TGTGCCAGCTCACCTTCCCAGGGAGATAATTCACCCCTCCACTTT.

The rearrangement links TRBV5-1 to TRBJ2-1, with TRBD2 identical over 11 bases. This CDR3 spans 15 amino acids. Losses at the gene ends were 5 bases for V and 7 bases for J; bases not matched to a gene: 8. CDR1 and CDR2 (germline): SGHRS, YFSETQ. The CDR3 DNA sequence: TGCGCCAGCAGTAATCTAGCGGGAGGTTCGAATGAGCAGTTCTTC. Encoded protein: CASSNLAGGSNEQFF.

This clone was counted between two and nine times. For the CDR3, the DNA is TGCGCCAGCAGCCAAGAGGCTAGGACAGGGCCCTATGGCTACACCTTC. As protein: CASSQEARTGPYGYTF. The chain uses TRBV4-3 and TRBJ1-2; TRBD1 agrees at 8 bases. The CDR3 has 16 amino acids. The V gene's germline CDR1 is LGHNA and CDR2 YSLEER. The trim removed 0 bases at V and 4 bases at J, leaving 7 bases unmatched.

The chain carries TRBV19 and TRBJ2-7; TRBD1 or TRBD2 may be the D gene (5 bases each). The CDR3 has 16 residues. CDR1 and CDR2 from the germline V gene are LNHDA and SQIVND (reference sequence). V lost 6 bases and J lost 6, with 24 bases in between. CDR3 in DNA: TGTGCCAGTAGCAGGCGAATGCTAGCCGGGGCGGGCGAGCAGTACTTC. It codes for CASSRRMLAGAGEQYF. Full variable domain (remainder filled in from reference TRBV19 and TRBJ2-7): DGGITQSPKYLFRKEGQNVTLSCEQNLNHDAMYWYRQDPGQGLRLIYYSQIVNDFQKGDIAEGYSVSREKKESFPLTVTSAQKNPTAFYLCASSRRMLAGAGEQYFGPGTRLTVT.

The CDR3 protein is CASSLEGLSSEQFF. The CDR3 coding sequence is TGTGCCAGCAGCTTAGAGGGACTCAGCTCTGAGCAGTTCTTC. This rearrangement joins TRBV7-9 to TRBJ2-1, with a tentative D call TRBD2 (6 bases). Germline V gives CDR1 SEHNR, CDR2 FQNEAQ (reference sequence). Trimming cost V 1 base and J 9 bases, with 13 bases left between them. This CDR3 has 14 residues.

The chain carries TRBV14 and TRBJ1-1; TRBD1 is a possible D gene (5 bases). The V gene lost 0 bases and the J gene lost 5 bases, with 10 bases spanning the gap. CDR3 length equals 14 residues. Per the germline V gene, CDR1 is SGHDN and CDR2 is FVKESK. CDR3 loop: CASSQEGWTTEAFF. DNA of the CDR3: TGTGCCAGCAGCCAAGAGGGATGGACAACTGAAGCTTTCTTT.

This clone has just one count. The chain recombines TRBV5-1 with TRBJ1-1; 8 bases map to TRBD1. V was pared by 0 bases and J by 4 bases, with 14 bases of the junction left unmatched. CDR1 and CDR2 from the germline V gene are SGHRS and YFSETQ. This CDR3 spans 18 amino acids. CDR3: CASSLGGTGRGGITEAFF. The CDR3 DNA follows: TGCGCCAGCAGCTTGGGCGGGACAGGTCGAGGGGGGATCACTGAAGCTTTCTTT.

V is TRBV2 and J is TRBJ2-7; TRBD1 aligns across 9 bases. CDR1 SNHLY and CDR2 FYNNEI come from the germline V gene. The CDR3 totals 12 residues. Unmatched junction bases numbered 6, after V lost 6 bases and J lost 9 bases. The CDR3: CASSVETGGQYF. The CDR3 coding sequence is TGTGCCAGCAGCGTAGAGACAGGGGGGCAGTACTTC.

Of note for this clone: An end of the junction differs from the germline gene, which may be a read error. V gene TRBV5-1 combines with J gene TRBJ2-7; 9 bases map to TRBD1. Germline lookup yields CDR1 SGHRS and CDR2 YFSETQ. The CDR3 length is 16 residues. For the CDR3, the DNA is TGCGCCAGCAGGTTGGACCCGGCGGGACAGGGTAATAAGCAGTACTTC. Protein product: CASRLDPAGQGNKQYF. Based on the CDR3 plus reference TRBV5-1 and TRBJ2-7, the full variable domain is KAGVTQTPRYLIKTRGQQVTLSCSPISGHRSVSWYQQTPGQGLQFLFEYFSETQRNKGNFPGRFSGRQFSNSRSEMNVSTLELGDSALYLCASRLDPAGQGNKQYFGPGTRLTVT.

The chain links TRBV14 to TRBJ2-6, with D unclear. Between the trimmed V and J ends, which lost 1 base and 0 bases, there was a span of 7 bases. Germline CDR1 reads SGHDN; CDR2 reads FVKESK. The CDR3 extends over 16 amino acids. The CDR3 spells CASSQGHLSGANVLTF. In DNA form, the CDR3 reads TGTGCCAGCAGCCAAGGGCACCTCTCTGGGGCCAACGTCCTGACTTTC.

CDR3 bases: TGTGCCAGCAGTTTGGGGGGTGCGAAAAACATTCAGTACTTC. This codes for CASSLGGAKNIQYF. The J gene is TRBJ2-4, the V gene TRBV28; weak D call: TRBD2 (6 bases). Trimming cost V 3 bases and J 4 bases, with 10 bases left between them. This CDR3 contains 14 residues. Per the germline V gene, CDR1 is MDHEN and CDR2 is SYDVKM.

This clone was counted a few times. The rearrangement uses TRBV10-3 and TRBJ1-5; D ambiguous. In germline, CDR1 is ENHRY, CDR2 SYGVKD. The CDR3 consists of 13 residues. Deletions cut 2 bases from V and 4 bases from J, with 6 bases between. This CDR3 is CAISEGRNQPQHF. CDR3 coding DNA: TGTGCCATCAGTGAGGGTAGAAATCAGCCCCAGCATTTT.

V is TRBV18 and J is TRBJ2-1, with D unresolved. This CDR3 has 14 residues. CDR1 and CDR2 (germline): KGHSH, LQKENI. V lost 3 bases, J lost 7 bases, and 13 bases lay in between. CDR3: CASSPYDPGNEQFF. As DNA, the CDR3 is TGTGCCAGCTCACCTTACGACCCCGGAAATGAGCAGTTCTTC.

CDR3 sequence: CASSLRGNEQFF. In DNA form, the CDR3 reads TGTGCCAGCAGTTTACGGGGCAATGAGCAGTTCTTC. The rearrangement links TRBV28 to TRBJ2-1, with a possible D match to TRBD2 (5 bases). Germline loops: CDR1 MDHEN, CDR2 SYDVKM. The CDR3 runs 12 residues. Trimming cost V 2 bases and J 6 bases, with 5 bases left between them.

The chain is built from TRBV6-1 and TRBJ1-1; TRBD1 might be the D (5 bases). Per germline, CDR1 MNHNS and CDR2 SASEGT. CDR3 length: 16 amino acids. V shed 3 bases and J shed 0 bases, with 14 bases lying between them. The CDR3 loop reads CASSDAQGGMNTEAFF. CDR3 sequence (DNA): TGTGCCAGCAGTGACGCGCAGGGTGGCATGAACACTGAAGCTTTCTTT.

The J gene is TRBJ2-6, the V gene TRBV27; 10 bases map to TRBD1. Germline assignment: CDR1 MNHEY and CDR2 SMNVEV (reference sequence). The trim removed 5 bases at V and 3 bases at J, leaving 13 bases unmatched. The CDR3 runs 19 residues. This CDR3 is CASSAAGTGVVVGANVLTF. The CDR3 DNA reads TGTGCCAGCAGTGCTGCCGGGACAGGGGTGGTAGTTGGGGCCAACGTCCTGACTTTC.

The genes are TRBV18 and TRBJ2-5; D ambiguous. Germline V gene sequence: CDR1 KGHSH, CDR2 LQKENI. Trimming took 2 bases from V and 5 from J, leaving 9 bases between them. This CDR3 is built from 13 residues. DNA of the CDR3: TGTGCCAGCTCACCAAATTTCGGGGAGACCCAGTACTTC. It yields the protein CASSPNFGETQYF.

The chain combines TRBV2 with TRBJ1-1; no reliable D call. The CDR3 contains 12 residues. Trimming removed 3 bases from V and 7 bases from J, with 9 bases in between. Germline V lookup: CDR1 SNHLY, CDR2 FYNNEI. In DNA, the CDR3 is TGTGCCAGCAGTGAGGCGCAGATTGAAGCTTTCTTT. Residues: CASSEAQIEAFF.

The rearrangement links TRBV5-6 to TRBJ1-2; D is possibly TRBD1 (5 bases). Germline V CDR1 and CDR2: SGHDT, YYEEEE. Trimming took 1 base from V and 6 from J, leaving 13 bases between them. The CDR3 sequence is 14 residues long. CDR3 sequence: CASSLRGARDGYTF. For the CDR3, the DNA is TGTGCCAGCAGCTTGAGAGGGGCTCGGGATGGCTACACCTTC.

This chain uses TRBV29-1 with TRBJ2-7, with TRBD2 matching 8 bases. V shed 1 base, J shed 0 bases, and the junction held 11 bases outside the gene matches. Germline V lookup: CDR1 SQVTM, CDR2 ANQGSEA. This CDR3 spans 17 amino acids. Written as DNA, the CDR3 is TGCAGCGTTGAAGTACCGGGGGGGGGAGCCAGCTCCTACGAGCAGTACTTC. Translation gives CSVEVPGGGASSYEQYF.

The chain is built from TRBV11-1 and TRBJ2-2; TRBD2 matches at 10 bases. This CDR3 is built from 16 residues. Germline assignment: CDR1 SGHAT and CDR2 FQDESV (reference sequence). The V and J ends lost 3 bases and 6 bases, in that order; junction bases with no gene match: 7. Here the CDR3 reads CASSFVPGLAPGELFF. The CDR3 DNA sequence: TGTGCCAGCAGCTTCGTCCCGGGACTAGCGCCCGGGGAGCTGTTTTTT. The whole variable domain, filled in from reference TRBV11-1 and TRBJ2-2, reads EAEVAQSPRYKITEKSQAVAFWCDPISGHATLYWYRQILGQGPELLVQFQDESVVDDSQLPKDRFSAERLKGVDSTLKIQPAELGDSAMYLCASSFVPGLAPGELFFGEGSRLTVL.

V usage is TRBV28 and J usage is TRBJ1-1; D is perhaps TRBD1 (5 bases). The V gene lost 6 bases and the J gene lost 9 bases, with 14 bases spanning the gap. CDR3 size: 12 residues. Germline V gives CDR1 MDHEN, CDR2 SYDVKM. CDR3 bases: TGTGCCAGCAGCACCGGGGCCACGAAAGCTTTCTTT. This encodes CASSTGATKAFF. Filled out from reference TRBV28 and TRBJ1-1, the complete variable domain reads DVKVTQSSRYLVKRTGEKVFLECVQDMDHENMFWYRQDPGLGLRLIYFSYDVKMKEKGDIPEGYSVSREKKERFSLILESASTNQTSMYLCASSTGATKAFFGQGTRLTVV.